The rows below give T cell receptor beta chains drawn from one sample of a study of neurological immune-mediated disorders. Using its own MiXCR run on the 5' RACE reads, TCRdb lists one record per CDR3 protein. The sample includes 45,000 to 60,000 distinct CDR3 sequences, roughly 13% of them seen just once. The specimen sequenced was PBMCs. The receptors were gathered from a male donor with HTLV-1-associated myelopathy (HAM/TSP). Each CDR3 is given with its conserved first and last residue. A D gene is named only where the DNA matches it firmly. Size tells how often a clone was seen (once, few, many) or the class of an expanded clone, and some rows leave it out.

v_gene | d_gene | abundance | CDR3aa
TRBV29-1 | - | many | CSVTDRRKETQYF
TRBV5-1 | TRBD1 | many | CASSQLGQGAIVPIGYTF
TRBV9 | - | many | CASTRGYGYTF
TRBV5-5 | - | many | CASYPGGSTDTQYF
TRBV5-1 | TRBD1 | many | CASTGTGAQETQYF
TRBV7-2 | - | many | CASSLAERTAGYTF
TRBV7-2 | - | medium-sized | CASSQGYRATEAFF
TRBV5-1 | - | many | CASSLGGEDIQYF
TRBV29-1 | - | many | CSVELTYQETQYF
TRBV2 | - | many | CASRGWGNQPQHF
TRBV20-1 | - | many | CSARGPQGETQYF
TRBV12-3/TRBV12-4 | TRBD1 | many | CASSRGPSPLHF
TRBV9 | - | many | CASSVGASSYNEQFF
TRBV5-1 | TRBD2 | many | CASSLDGAGGADTQYF
TRBV20-1 | TRBD1 | many | CSARDRMEAKGTQYF
TRBV5-1 | - | many | CASTPGPMNEKLFF
TRBV5-5 | - | many | CASSLEEGRRSYTF
TRBV7-8 | - | large | CASPRGNQEETQYF
TRBV6-5 | TRBD1 | many | CASSEDRATDTQYF
TRBV2 | TRBD2 | - | CASRRMTSGVLDTQYF
TRBV20-1 | TRBD1 | few | CSAKTGGRQFF
TRBV2 | TRBD1 | - | CASSGHGQGGLYAFF
TRBV12-3/TRBV12-4 | - | many | CASETIKGGVSLAGELFF
TRBV7-2 | - | many | CASSLEDPGGWSEQYF
TRBV12-3/TRBV12-4 | TRBD1 | few | CASSLRQGFRETQYF
TRBV12-3/TRBV12-4 | - | many | CASSLLLTDTQYF
TRBV5-1 | - | many | CASSLGGQGNQETQYF
TRBV20-1 | TRBD2 | - | CSARDTGGNIQYF
TRBV5-1 | TRBD2 | many | CASNPTSGGYEQFF
TRBV2 | - | many | CASSEVPASEAFF